These T cell receptor beta chains were read from a single sample in a study of cytomegalovirus exposure and HLA in healthy donors. Produced via immunoSEQ multiplex PCR; TCRdb's table is partial and in-frame only. This table holds more than 85,000 clones, approximately 90% found once. The sequenced material came from PBMCs. The receptors were gathered from a woman aged 18 to 35 in good health and CMV-seronegative. CDR3s include the opening cysteine and the closing phenylalanine or tryptophan. The D gene is left open where the match is weak. Only some rows state a clone size, as once, few, many or a class for expanded clones.

DNA	CDR3	size	J	D	V
TGTGCCAGCAGGAAGAGAATGACGGGGACCCAGTACTTC	CASRKRMTGTQYF	.	TRBJ2-5	.	TRBV28
TGTGCCAGCTCTGCTAGAGCGTCCCAAGAGACCCAGTACTTC	CASSARASQETQYF	.	TRBJ2-5	.	TRBV2
TGCAGCGCGGGTATCAATGAGCAGTTCTTC	CSAGINEQFF	once	TRBJ2-1	.	TRBV29-1
TGTGCCAGCAGCCCCACAGCCTATGGCTACACCTTC	CASSPTAYGYTF	.	TRBJ1-2	.	TRBV4-2
TGTGCCTGGAGATTGGGCCTCACTGAGCAGTTCTTC	CAWRLGLTEQFF	.	TRBJ2-1	.	TRBV30
TGTGCCAGCTTACGATATCGAGACAGCGAGCAGTACTTC	CASLRYRDSEQYF	.	TRBJ2-7	.	TRBV18
TGTGCCAGTAGCCATCTTCATAGTTGGAACACTGAAGCTTTCTTT	CASSHLHSWNTEAFF	.	TRBJ1-1	.	TRBV19
TGTGCCTGGATTGAGGAACCAGGGGGCAAGGATGAAGCTTTCTTT	CAWIEEPGGKDEAFF	once	TRBJ1-1	TRBD1	TRBV30
TGCGCCAGCAGCCAAGATCGGGCTAGCGGATACTACGAGCAGTACTTC	CASSQDRASGYYEQYF	.	TRBJ2-7	TRBD2	TRBV4-3
TGCGCCAGCAGCTTGGAGGGACTAGCGGGAGGGCCGGATACGCAGTATTTT	CASSLEGLAGGPDTQYF	.	TRBJ2-3	TRBD2	TRBV5-1
TGCGCCAGCAGTCCCCGACAGGGGGGAGTTGGGGAGCAGTTCTTC	CASSPRQGGVGEQFF	once	TRBJ2-1	TRBD1	TRBV5-1
TGTGCTAGTGGTTTGGTACTTGAAGGATACAGGGAAAGTGGCTACACCTTC	CASGLVLEGYRESGYTF	.	TRBJ1-2	.	TRBV12-5
TGTGCCAGCAGTCCCCGGGGGGTAGGGGGCACTGAAGCTTTCTTT	CASSPRGVGGTEAFF	.	TRBJ1-1	.	TRBV28
TGTGCCAGCAGCGGGACAGGGGGGAATGAGCAGTTCTTC	CASSGTGGNEQFF	once	TRBJ2-1	TRBD1	TRBV9
TGTGCCAGCAGTGAAATCCATAACTATGGCTACACCTTC	CASSEIHNYGYTF	.	TRBJ1-2	.	TRBV6-1
TGTGCCAGCAGTTTAGGCAGGGGGCATGGCTACACCTTC	CASSLGRGHGYTF	.	TRBJ1-2	TRBD1	TRBV28
TGTGCCAGCAGTTCCCTACAGGGGGGGGAGAACTATGGCTACACCTTC	CASSSLQGGENYGYTF	.	TRBJ1-2	TRBD1	TRBV27
TGTGCCAGCATCCTCACGACAGGAACGTACAATGAGCAGTTCTTC	CASILTTGTYNEQFF	.	TRBJ2-1	.	TRBV7-8
TGTGCCAGCAGCAAGGGGATTGAACAAGGGCTTTACAATGAGCAGTTCTTC	CASSKGIEQGLYNEQFF	.	TRBJ2-1	.	TRBV5-4
TGTGCCAGCTCACCAAGTGACAGGTCGGGCACTGAAGCTTTCTTT	CASSPSDRSGTEAFF	.	TRBJ1-1	.	TRBV18
TGTGCCAGCAGCGTTAGGGCCGAAACAGGGTCCGGAGGCTACACCTTC	CASSVRAETGSGGYTF	.	TRBJ1-2	.	TRBV9
TGTGCCAGCAGTCTGGACAGGGGGAATGACGAGCAGTACTTC	CASSLDRGNDEQYF	.	TRBJ2-7	TRBD1	TRBV28
TGTGCCAGCAGTGAAGCAATGGGACTTCCAAGGAACGAGCAGTACTTC	CASSEAMGLPRNEQYF	.	TRBJ2-7	.	TRBV6-1
TGTGCCAGCAGGGTTAGCGGGGTCGTCGGGGAGCTGTTTTTT	CASRVSGVVGELFF	.	TRBJ2-2	TRBD2	TRBV9